Listed below are T cell receptor beta chains from one sample, sequenced in a study of blood T cell repertoires in COVID-19. This table comes from immunoSEQ multiplex PCR, and its TCRdb copy is limited to in-frame clones, with some not included. The data contain 430,000 or so clones, approximately 90% of them singletons. Sequencing used peripheral blood. Receptor source: a man between 18 and 35 years old with COVID-19, enrolled during active disease. CDR3s include the opening cysteine and the closing phenylalanine or tryptophan. D genes are given only for firm matches. For some rows the clone size is stated as once, few or many, or as a class when expanded; others skip it.

CDR3: CASSSRDSNSPLHF; DNA: TGTGCCAGCTCATCACGGGATTCAAATTCACCCCTCCACTTT; J: TRBJ1-6; D: -; size: -; V: TRBV3-1/TRBV3-2
CDR3: CASSQRDSLQETQYF; DNA: TGCGCCAGCAGCCAACGGGACTCCCTCCAAGAGACCCAGTACTTC; J: TRBJ2-5; D: -; size: -; V: TRBV4-1
CDR3: CASTFTGTSGNEQFF; DNA: TGTGCCAGTACCTTCACCGGGACTAGCGGCAATGAGCAGTTCTTC; J: TRBJ2-1; D: TRBD2; size: -; V: TRBV19
CDR3: CASSGRTGMNTEAFF; DNA: TGTGCCAGCAGCGGAAGGACAGGGATGAACACTGAAGCTTTCTTT; J: TRBJ1-1; D: TRBD1; size: -; V: TRBV9
CDR3: CASSNPDSHTQYF; DNA: TGTGCCAGCAGCAACCCGGACTCCCATACGCAGTATTTT; J: TRBJ2-3; D: -; size: -; V: TRBV7-6
CDR3: CASRQEPGQGNQPQHF; DNA: TGCGCCAGCAGACAAGAACCGGGACAGGGAAATCAGCCCCAGCATTTT; J: TRBJ1-5; D: TRBD1; size: -; V: TRBV10-1
CDR3: CASSLSQMNTEAFF; DNA: TGTGCCAGCAGTTTATCACAGATGAACACTGAAGCTTTCTTT; J: TRBJ1-1; D: -; size: -; V: TRBV28
CDR3: CASSQRGQLSSGANVLTF; DNA: TGTGCCAGCAGCCAAAGGGGACAGCTTAGCTCTGGGGCCAACGTCCTGACTTTC; J: TRBJ2-6; D: TRBD1; size: -; V: TRBV4-2
CDR3: CASSPNRDQETQYF; DNA: TGTGCCAGCTCACCAAACAGGGACCAAGAGACCCAGTACTTC; J: TRBJ2-5; D: -; size: -; V: TRBV18
CDR3: CASSPQGDYGYTF; DNA: TGCGCCAGCAGCCCACAGGGAGACTATGGCTACACCTTC; J: TRBJ1-2; D: -; size: -; V: TRBV5-1
CDR3: CASSAGQGTIFGGYTF; DNA: TGTGCCAGCAGCGCGGGACAGGGGACAATATTCGGCGGCTACACCTTC; J: TRBJ1-2; D: TRBD1; size: -; V: TRBV9
CDR3: CASSYRQENTEAFF; DNA: TGTGCCAGCAGTTACAGACAGGAGAACACTGAAGCTTTCTTT; J: TRBJ1-1; D: -; size: few; V: TRBV6-5
CDR3: CASSRLGTSGRAGYEQYF; DNA: TGTGCCAGCAGCCGCCTAGGGACTAGCGGGAGGGCGGGATACGAGCAGTACTTC; J: TRBJ2-7; D: TRBD2; size: -; V: TRBV3-1/TRBV3-2
CDR3: CASSLSSAGDREQYF; DNA: TGTGCCAGCAGTTTATCAAGCGCAGGGGATCGGGAGCAGTACTTC; J: TRBJ2-7; D: -; size: -; V: TRBV27
CDR3: CASSPGRYEQYF; DNA: TGTGCCAGCTCACCAGGCCGCTACGAGCAGTACTTC; J: TRBJ2-7; D: -; size: -; V: TRBV18
CDR3: CAWSMGSSPLHF; DNA: TGTGCCTGGAGCATGGGGAGTTCACCCCTCCACTTT; J: TRBJ1-6; D: -; size: -; V: TRBV30
CDR3: CASSQGTDYGYTF; DNA: TGTGCCAGCAGCCAAGGGACAGACTATGGCTACACCTTC; J: TRBJ1-2; D: -; size: -; V: TRBV3-1/TRBV3-2
CDR3: CASSAIITPGELFF; DNA: TGCGCCAGCAGCGCAATTATTACTCCCGGGGAGCTGTTTTTT; J: TRBJ2-2; D: -; size: once; V: TRBV4-1
CDR3: CASSYEELSGELFF; DNA: TGTGCCAGCAGTTACGAGGAGTTGAGCGGGGAGCTGTTTTTT; J: TRBJ2-2; D: -; size: -; V: TRBV6-6
CDR3: CASNYAFGQYF; DNA: TGTGCCAGCAACTATGCCTTCGGGCAGTACTTC; J: TRBJ2-7; D: -; size: -; V: TRBV2
CDR3: CASSLERQPGNTIYF; DNA: TGTGCCAGCAGCTTAGAGCGACAGCCTGGAAACACCATATATTTT; J: TRBJ1-3; D: -; size: few; V: TRBV11-3
CDR3: CASRRGLAGDGDTQYF; DNA: TGTGCCAGCAGGCGGGGACTAGCGGGAGACGGAGATACGCAGTATTTT; J: TRBJ2-3; D: TRBD2; size: -; V: TRBV11-2